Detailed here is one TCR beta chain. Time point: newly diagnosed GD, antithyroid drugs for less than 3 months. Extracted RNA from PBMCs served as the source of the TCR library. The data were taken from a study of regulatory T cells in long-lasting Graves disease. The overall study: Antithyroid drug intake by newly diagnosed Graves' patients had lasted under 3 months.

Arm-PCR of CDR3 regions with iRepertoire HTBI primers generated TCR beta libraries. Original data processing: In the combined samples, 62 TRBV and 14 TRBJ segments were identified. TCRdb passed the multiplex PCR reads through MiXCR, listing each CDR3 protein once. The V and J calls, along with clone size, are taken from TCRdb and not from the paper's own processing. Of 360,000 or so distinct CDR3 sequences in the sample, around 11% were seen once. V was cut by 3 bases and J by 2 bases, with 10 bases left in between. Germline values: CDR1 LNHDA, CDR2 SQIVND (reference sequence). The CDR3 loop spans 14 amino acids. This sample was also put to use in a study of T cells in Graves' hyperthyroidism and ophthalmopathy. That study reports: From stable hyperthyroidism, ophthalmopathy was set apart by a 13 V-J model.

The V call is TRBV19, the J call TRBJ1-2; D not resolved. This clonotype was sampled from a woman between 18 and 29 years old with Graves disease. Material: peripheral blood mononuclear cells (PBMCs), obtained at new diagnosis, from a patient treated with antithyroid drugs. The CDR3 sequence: CASSIFRANYGYTF. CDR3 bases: TGTGCCAGTAGTATTTTTCGGGCAAACTATGGCTACACCTTC.